This T cell receptor beta chain was captured in a study of Graves' ophthalmopathy and Graves' hyperthyroidism (dated by TCRdb to about 2018). Study-wide context: Stable hyperthyroidism was defined as no progression to ophthalmopathy within 18 months of follow-up. The study used TCR beta repertoire signatures to distinguish Graves' ophthalmopathy from Graves' hyperthyroidism and to predict progression to ophthalmopathy. In total, under 150 blood samples were TCR-sequenced: some 43 ophthalmopathy, roughly 80 hyperthyroidism and about 17 hyperthyroidism-to-ophthalmopathy patients. A discovery set of 100 patients (around 40 ophthalmopathy, fewer than 60 stable hyperthyroidism) was enrolled to explore V-J signatures distinguishing ophthalmopathy from hyperthyroidism. An independent validation cohort comprised 18 hyperthyroidism patients and about 16 patients who later progressed from hyperthyroidism to ophthalmopathy. In several hyperthyroidism patients, the T-cell repertoires found in thyroid tissue were compared with those found in blood. Following sampling, methimazole starting at 30 mg daily was administered to hyperthyroidism patients, and high-dose intravenous methylprednisolone was administered to ophthalmopathy patients.

Compared with germline, V lacks 5 bases and J lacks 11 bases; bases without a gene match: 15. CDR1 SEHNR and CDR2 FQNEAQ were looked up in the germline V gene (reference sequence). The CDR3 runs 15 amino acids, cysteine and phenylalanine included. Only the CDR3 portion is preserved as DNA: 45 bases, with reading frame beginning at the first base. What the research found in general, with its limitations: In cross-validation, the 13-signature model distinguished ophthalmopathy from stable hyperthyroidism with about 88% sensitivity and roughly 81% specificity, and in the test set the corresponding values were approximately 80% and 75%. Most expanded thyroid clonotypes with frequency above 0.001 were also detected in blood, suggesting blood repertoires may reflect the thyroid immune response. No statistical method was used to predetermine the sample size, and group allocation was not hidden from the investigators. In validation, the model predicted ophthalmopathy progression with 70.59% sensitivity and about 73% specificity; some 13 predicted patients were CT-confirmed with GO in a median of 6.5 months.

Note on this clonotype: No cognate antigen has been identified for it. No base quality information exists; no much larger clone differs at one position.

Hyperthyroidism patients were newly diagnosed, with disease duration under 2 months, and aged 18 to 65 years. Anyone with other autoimmune diseases, uncontrolled infections, pregnancy or lactation was excluded from the study. Diagnosis was based on clinical symptoms, serum thyroxine, TRAb, thyroid ultrasound and orbital computed tomography. Total RNA was extracted using Trizol reagent, and RNA quality was checked on an Agilent 2100 Bioanalyzer. For repertoire sequencing, TCR beta CDR3 regions were amplified from RNA transcripts. The first round of RT-PCR was done with HTBI primers and the Qiagen OneStep RT-PCR kit, and was followed by a second round of multiplex PCR, then size selection and purification. Libraries were sequenced paired-end with 100 bp reads on an Illumina HiSeq2000. The authors' pipeline ran thus. SOAPnuke was used for read processing, and reads with adapters, uncalled bases, a mean Phred below 15, or no exact constant-primer or identifier match were discarded. COPE v1.2.5 was used to merge high-quality paired reads. Each unique nucleotide sequence was defined as a clonotype, and clonotypes were aligned to IMGT TRB V, D and J references with MiTCR v1.1. Only V-J combinations with frequency above 0.0001 were analysed, covering 98% to 99.2% of repertoires. For each V-J combination, a TCR clonal expansion and chaos score was defined as F50 clonal expansion divided by the chaos observed in the TCRdist matrix. Welch's t-statistics and random forest were used to narrow the features down to over ten V-J combinations, which were then fed into a naive Bayes classifier. Thyroid-blood repertoire similarity was quantified with the Morisita-Horn index. TCRdb reran the public reads through fastp at Q25 and MiXCR, keeping productive beta chains. A single entry per CDR3 protein holds the most common genes and DNA from its merged rows. The V and J calls follow TCRdb's processing rather than the paper's. The sample yields over a million distinct CDR3 sequences; roughly 35% were counted once. The ten largest make up 11% of the sample.

The sample comprised peripheral blood or thyroid tissue (not recorded which). The source of this sequence is an adult man with Graves' hyperthyroidism. Recombination connected TRBV7-9 to TRBJ1-1; TRBD1 agrees with 9 junctional bases. This receptor carries the CDR3 CASSPGQGTPYGAFF. The bases read TGTGCCAGCAGCCCAGGACAGGGGACCCCTTATGGGGCTTTCTTT.